Each of the 16 T cell receptor beta chains below was sequenced from the same sample in a study of response to subunit inactivated influenza vaccine. MiXCR, run by TCRdb on the RT-PCR reads, gives a single entry per CDR3 protein. The table includes 540,000 or so distinct CDR3 sequences, roughly 13% detected once. Sample: PBMCs from blood, taken roughly 6 weeks after vaccination. The receptors come from a man in his fifties who received an inactivated influenza vaccine.

In its sample, this clonotype was seen a few times. V and J are TRBV7-8 and TRBJ1-1; D is unclear. Germline V gene lookup returns CDR1 SGHVS and CDR2 FQNEAQ. Trimming pared 5 bases from V and 1 base from J, leaving 20 bases between. The length of the CDR3 is 17 residues. The chain's CDR3 is CASSQSGISRRNTEAFF. The CDR3, as DNA: TGTGCCAGCAGCCAAAGTGGCATCTCTCGGAGGAACACTGAAGCTTTCTTT.

The chain carries TRBV12-3 or TRBV12-4 and TRBJ2-1; weak D call: TRBD2 (5 bases). CDR3 size: 14 residues. The V end was cut by 8 bases, the J end by 7 bases, with 18 bases between. The CDR3 coding sequence is TGTGCCAGCGGTACTAGTAACGTGCGGAATGAGCAGTTCTTC. It codes for CASGTSNVRNEQFF.

CDR3 region: CSATPASGGSYNEQFF. In DNA form, the CDR3 reads TGCAGTGCAACCCCGGCCAGCGGGGGGTCCTACAATGAGCAGTTCTTC. This chain joins TRBV20-1 and TRBJ2-1, with 9 bases matching TRBD2. The V gene's germline CDR1 is DFQATT and CDR2 SNEGSKA (reference sequence). V shed 6 bases, J shed 1 base, and the junction held 10 bases outside the gene matches. This CDR3 has 16 residues.

This clonotype showed up just a few times. V is TRBV15 and J is TRBJ1-4; D gene uncertain. The CDR3 runs 14 residues. Trimming pared 1 base from V and 1 base from J, leaving 4 bases between. Germline CDR1 LNHNV, CDR2 YYDKDF (reference sequence). CDR3 coding DNA: TGTGCCACCAGCAGAGGCGTAACTAATGAAAAACTGTTTTTT. It translates to CATSRGVTNEKLFF.

In the case of this clonotype: The junction shows a germline mismatch at one end, possibly a read error. This chain joins TRBV6-2 or TRBV6-3 and TRBJ2-1, with unresolved D. The CDR3 sequence is 16 residues long. Germline assignment: CDR1 MNHEY and CDR2 SVGEGT. The CDR3 sequence is CASGYQTGGIDNEQFF. Written as DNA, the CDR3 is TGTGCCAGCGGTTACCAAACTGGCGGCATCGACAATGAGCAGTTCTTC.

The rearrangement joins TRBV20-1 to TRBJ1-1; a possible D gene is TRBD1 (5 bases). V lost 0 bases and J 3 bases, leaving 14 bases between the germline ends. The V gene's germline CDR1 is DFQATT and CDR2 SNEGSKA (reference sequence). This CDR3 has 15 residues. The CDR3 DNA is TGCAGTGCTAGAGATCCGGGGGGGGTAGACACTGAAGCTTTCTTT. Translation gives CSARDPGGVDTEAFF.

The gene calls are TRBV20-1 and TRBJ2-3; TRBD2 aligns across 10 bases. V was pared by 1 base and J by 3 bases, with 16 bases of the junction left unmatched. The CDR3 is 19 residues long. Germline lookup yields CDR1 DFQATT and CDR2 SNEGSKA (reference sequence). DNA for the CDR3: TGCAGTGCTAGAGGACAGCCCGATAGCGGGAGGCATGGTACAGATACGCAGTATTTT. It is translated as CSARGQPDSGRHGTDTQYF.

The chain couples TRBV4-1 to TRBJ2-3, with D hard to call. Germline loops: CDR1 MGHRA, CDR2 YSYEKL. Trimming pared 0 bases from V and 1 base from J, leaving 11 bases between. The CDR3 consists of 16 residues. The CDR3 is CASSQDSPWGTDTQYF. CDR3 nucleotide sequence: TGCGCCAGCAGCCAAGATAGTCCTTGGGGCACAGATACGCAGTATTTT.

This clonotype was counted at least ten times. The rearrangement uses TRBV5-6 and TRBJ2-3, with D perhaps TRBD2 (5 bases). In germline, CDR1 is SGHDT, CDR2 YYEEEE. V gave up 4 bases and J gave up 0 bases, with 15 bases separating them. The CDR3 covers 16 residues. CDR3: CASSQVWTPSTDTQYF. The CDR3 DNA sequence: TGTGCCAGCAGCCAAGTCTGGACTCCTAGCACAGATACGCAGTATTTT.

V is TRBV11-2 and J is TRBJ1-2; D may be TRBD1 (6 bases). CDR3 length equals 14 residues. Germline V lookup: CDR1 SGHAT, CDR2 FQNNGV. V dropped 1 base and J dropped 4 bases, with 10 bases sitting between them. The CDR3 bases are TGTGCCAGCAGCTTAGGACAGGTGGGCTATGGCTACACCTTC. This codes for CASSLGQVGYGYTF.

This clonotype was detected only a few times. This sequence joins TRBV4-3 and TRBJ2-1; TRBD2 matches at 7 bases. The length of the CDR3 is 14 residues. Germline V lookup: CDR1 LGHNA, CDR2 YSLEER. V dropped 5 bases and J dropped 8; count of bases not matched to a gene: 9. This chain's CDR3 is CASSRGLPLDEQFF. The CDR3 nucleotides read TGCGCCAGCAGCAGGGGACTACCTCTCGATGAGCAGTTCTTC.

The rearrangement joins TRBV29-1 to TRBJ2-1; 7 bases agree with TRBD1. J lost 8 bases, V lost 6 bases, and 10 bases had no gene match. CDR1 and CDR2 (germline): SQVTM, ANQGSEA. CDR3 size: 13 residues. For the CDR3, the DNA is TGCAGCGTGCCGGGACAGTGGGCCGATGAGCAGTTCTTC. Amino acid sequence: CSVPGQWADEQFF.

This clonotype was observed a few times. The genes are TRBV12-3 or TRBV12-4 and TRBJ1-2; weak D call: TRBD1 (5 bases). The CDR3 contains 13 residues. Trimming cost V 3 bases and J 8 bases, with 13 bases left between them. The CDR3 protein is CASSLGPVGGYTF. The DNA of the CDR3 is TGTGCCAGCAGTTTGGGGCCCGTCGGAGGCTACACCTTC.

Only a few counts were recorded for this clonotype. V gene TRBV20-1 combines with J gene TRBJ2-7; a weak D match, TRBD2 (5 bases). V lost 5 bases and J lost 1, with 12 bases in between. Looked up from germline, CDR1 is DFQATT and CDR2 is SNEGSKA (reference sequence). The CDR3 extends over 13 amino acids. The CDR3 nucleotides read TGCAGTGCTCCAACTAGGCTTTCCTACGAGCAGTACTTC. Translating it yields CSAPTRLSYEQYF.

This clonotype was observed a handful of times. The chain couples TRBV7-8 to TRBJ2-1; a possible D gene is TRBD2 (6 bases). Germline CDR1 SGHVS, CDR2 FQNEAQ. CDR3 length: 14 amino acids. Trimming took off 5 bases at V and 1 base at J, with 9 bases between the two ends. The CDR3 sequence is CASSHGGSYNEQFF. The CDR3 region has the DNA TGTGCCAGCAGCCACGGGGGATCCTACAATGAGCAGTTCTTC. Supplemented by reference TRBV7-8 and TRBJ2-1, the full variable domain reads GAGVSQSPRYKVAKRGQDVALRCDPISGHVSLFWYQQALGQGPEFLTYFQNEAQLDKSGLPSDRFFAERPEGSVSTLKIQRTQQEDSAVYLCASSHGGSYNEQFFGPGTRLTVL.

Notes on this clonotype: A junction end diverges from the germline sequence, so it may reflect a read error. The genes are TRBV3-1 and TRBJ2-1; D gene unclear. Germline V gene sequence: CDR1 LGHDT, CDR2 YNNKEL (reference sequence). This CDR3 has 15 residues. The CDR3 is CATSPDESSYNEQFF. CDR3 DNA sequence: TGTGCCACCAGCCCAGACGAGAGCTCCTACAATGAGCAGTTCTTC.